Given below is one T cell receptor beta chain in context. This table comes from immunoSEQ multiplex PCR, and its TCRdb copy is limited to in-frame clones, with some not included. The table records 100,000 to 150,000 clones, around 88% of them present only once. Noted time point: peripheral blood 6 weeks after treatment start. The data derive from a study of PD-L1 blockade in urothelial cancer. Germline V gene data show CDR1 as SEHNR and CDR2 as FQNEAQ (reference sequence). CDR3 length: 15 amino acids. J lost 7 bases, V lost 5 bases, and 6 bases had no gene match. This chain uses TRBV7-9 with TRBJ2-2; the match to TRBD1 covers 11 bases. Sequencing used PBMCs, obtained around atezolizumab (anti-PD-L1) treatment. The sequence derives from a man aged 50 or older with urothelial cancer. CDR3 nucleotide sequence: TGTGCCAGCAGCCGTGGGACAGGGGGTGTCGGGGAGCTGTTTTTT. It yields the protein CASSRGTGGVGELFF.